This paragraph covers one T cell receptor beta chain sequence. These data come from a study of blood T cell repertoires in COVID-19. Allocation to cohorts depended on clinical history reported by the participants. Donors of Cohort 3 who recovered were those that had two negative PCRs, clearance, or symptom resolution. CDR1 is SGHDN and CDR2 is FVKESK in the germline V gene. Trimming shortened V by 2 bases and J by 2 bases, and 6 bases separated the two germline ends. The CDR3 totals 13 residues. Original handling: Estimates of nucleated cell counts were drawn from the amplification of reference gene primers. Sequencing was performed with immunoSEQ multiplex PCR; in TCRdb, only in-frame clones are kept and a portion is missing. V, J and clone size derive from that table, while D and trimming were established from the DNA sequence. The table includes 350,000 to 400,000 clones, about 90% detected once.

The clonotype was recovered from a woman younger than 45 who had recovered from COVID-19. J is TRBJ1-2 and V is TRBV14; D is unresolved. Material: PBMCs or T cells enriched from blood (not recorded which). The CDR3 DNA follows: TGTGCCAGCAGCCAAATGACAAACTATGGCTACACCTTC. This translates into CASSQMTNYGYTF. The variable domain in full, completed from reference TRBV14 and TRBJ1-2, reads EAGVTQFPSHSVIEKGQTVTLRCDPISGHDNLYWYRRVMGKEIKFLLHFVKESKQDESGMPNNRFLAERTGGTYSTLKVQPAELEDSGVYFCASSQMTNYGYTFGSGTRLTVV.